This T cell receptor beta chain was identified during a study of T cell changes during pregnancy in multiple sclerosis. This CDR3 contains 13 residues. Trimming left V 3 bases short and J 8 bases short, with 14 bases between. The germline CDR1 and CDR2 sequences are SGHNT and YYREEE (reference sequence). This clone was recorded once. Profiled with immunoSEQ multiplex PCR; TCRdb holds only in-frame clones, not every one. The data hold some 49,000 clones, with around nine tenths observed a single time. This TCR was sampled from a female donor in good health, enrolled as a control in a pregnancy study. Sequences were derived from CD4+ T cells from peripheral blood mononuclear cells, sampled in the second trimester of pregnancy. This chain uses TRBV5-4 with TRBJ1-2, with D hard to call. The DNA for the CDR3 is TGTGCCAGCAGCTCCCCTTACTATCAAGGCTACACCTTC. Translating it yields CASSSPYYQGYTF.